One and the same sample provided the 11 T cell receptor beta chains below, sequenced in a study of T cells in women clearing cervical HPV infection. The table came from immunoSEQ multiplex PCR; TCRdb's copy has only in-frame clones and leaves some out. The sample yields tens of thousands of clones, of which the top ten take up less than 7%. Sequencing was done on a sample of blood buffy coat. These receptors all come from a woman between 18 and 70 years old with a cervical HPV16 infection that either progressed to CIN3+ or cleared (not recorded which).

With respect to this clone: The read is 3 residues too short to cover the CDR3 end, so that end is filled in from the germline J gene. V is TRBV30 and J is TRBJ2-4, with D maybe TRBD2 (6 bases). This CDR3 is built from 14 residues. Per the germline V gene, CDR1 is GTSNPN and CDR2 is SVGIG (reference sequence). The CDR3 sequence is CASSTNDGGNGQYF. The covered CDR3 bases are TGTGCCTCCTCGACCAACGATGGGGGGAATGGT.

For this clone: The read ends 3 residues shy of where the CDR3 ends; the end is completed using the germline J gene. The chain links TRBV5-1 to TRBJ1-2; possible D gene TRBD1, 5 bases. Trimming shortened V by 2 bases and J by 1 base, and 12 bases separated the two germline ends. The CDR3 runs to 15 residues. Germline loops: CDR1 SGHRS, CDR2 YFSETQ. CDR3 loop: CASSLGQGDNYGYTF. Partial CDR3 DNA: TGCGCCAGCAGCTTAGGGCAAGGGGATAACTATGGC.

A remark on this clone: The read falls 3 residues short of the CDR3 end, and the missing part is taken from the germline J gene. V usage is TRBV19 and J usage is TRBJ2-4; 8 bases fit TRBD1. The CDR3 is made up of 12 amino acids. Germline CDR1 is LNHDA and CDR2 is SQIVND (reference sequence). This CDR3 reads CASSRQGNGQYF. The CDR3 bases that were read are TGTGCCAGTAGTCGACAGGGGAACGGT.

Turning to this clone: Read data end 3 residues before the CDR3 end; the end is taken from the germline J gene. The rearrangement uses TRBV19 and TRBJ1-1, with a tentative D call TRBD1 (6 bases). The germline gives CDR1 LNHDA, CDR2 SQIVND (reference sequence). The CDR3 spans 14 residues. Incomplete CDR3 DNA: TGTGCCAGTAAGATAGCGGGGGGGCCGTTGGAA. Translated, it gives CASKIAGGPLE. The full CDR3 reads CASKIAGGPLEAFF.

A remark on this clone: The DNA ends 3 residues before the CDR3 does, and the rest of the CDR3 is filled in from the germline J gene. The chain combines TRBV28 with TRBJ2-7; 7 bases are shared with TRBD1. Unmatched junction bases numbered 13, after V lost 6 bases and J lost 5 bases. Germline V lookup: CDR1 MDHEN, CDR2 SYDVKM. This CDR3 spans 15 amino acids. The sequenced CDR3 bases are TGTGCCAGCAGCATACCAGGGGGAGTTAGGAACGAG. This encodes CASSIPGGVRNE. The whole CDR3 reads CASSIPGGVRNEQYF.

A word on this clone: The missing CDR3 end, 3 residues past where the read stops, is filled in from the germline J gene. V and J are TRBV7-9 and TRBJ2-1, with 12 nucleotides matching TRBD1. The CDR3 has 15 amino acids. Germline CDR1 SEHNR, CDR2 FQNEAQ (reference sequence). Trimming took 4 bases from V and 6 from J; bases not matched to a gene: 4. The CDR3: CASSSGQGAGNEQFF. The sequenced CDR3 bases are TGTGCCAGCAGCTCGGGACAGGGGGCGGGCAATGAG.

Remarks on this clone: The read finishes 3 residues shy of the CDR3 end, and the germline J gene is used to complete it. The chain recombines TRBV19 with TRBJ2-1; 10 bases are a match to TRBD2. Trimming cost V 6 bases and J 5 bases; bases outside gene matches: 7. Per the germline V gene, CDR1 is LNHDA and CDR2 is SQIVND (reference sequence). The CDR3 consists of 15 residues. CDR3 DNA, as far as it was read: TGTGCCAGTAGCCCAAGCGGGGGGGGTAACAATGAG. This sequence encodes CASSPSGGGNNE. The CDR3 reads in full as CASSPSGGGNNEQFF.

The sequenced CDR3 bases are TGCAGTGCTAGACCTACAGGGGGTTACTATGGC. It codes for CSARPTGGYYG. The entire CDR3 protein reads CSARPTGGYYGYTF. The chain employs TRBV20-1 and TRBJ1-2, with 8 bases that match TRBD1. The read terminates 3 residues before the CDR3 end, so the remaining end is supplied by the germline J gene. The CDR3 loop spans 14 amino acids. The ends lost 2 bases at V and 3 bases at J; junction bases unmatched: 5. Per germline, CDR1 DFQATT and CDR2 SNEGSKA (reference sequence).

A note on this clone: The read stops 3 residues short of the end of the CDR3; the missing end is completed from the germline J gene. In the same sample, other DNA sequences code for this CDR3. The chain carries TRBV5-1 and TRBJ1-3; 10 bases match TRBD1. V dropped 0 bases and J dropped 0; count of bases not matched to a gene: 0. CDR1 SGHRS and CDR2 YFSETQ come from the germline V gene. This CDR3 is built from 16 residues. The DNA read from the CDR3 is TGCGCCAGCAGCTTGGGGACAGGGGGCTCTGGAAACACC. It specifies CASSLGTGGSGNT. The CDR3 in full is CASSLGTGGSGNTIYF. Drawing the rest from reference TRBV5-1 and TRBJ1-3, the complete variable domain is KAGVTQTPRYLIKTRGQQVTLSCSPISGHRSVSWYQQTPGQGLQFLFEYFSETQRNKGNFPGRFSGRQFSNSRSEMNVSTLELGDSALYLCASSLGTGGSGNTIYFGEGSWLTVV.

To note about this clone: The observed sequence ends 3 residues before the CDR3 terminus, with the missing tail filled in from the germline J gene. The rearrangement joins TRBV7-9 to TRBJ1-1; TRBD1 matches 7 bases. V shed 4 bases, J shed 1 base, and the junction held 6 bases outside the gene matches. This CDR3 has 15 amino acids. CDR1 SEHNR and CDR2 FQNEAQ come from the germline V gene (reference sequence). This chain's CDR3 is CASSSRQGKNTEAFF. The DNA read from the CDR3 is TGTGCCAGCAGCTCCCGACAGGGTAAGAACACTGAA.

Worth noting for this clone: The read is 3 residues too short to cover the CDR3 end, so that end is filled in from the germline J gene. This chain uses TRBV30 with TRBJ2-3; 7 bases match TRBD2. The germline gives CDR1 GTSNPN, CDR2 SVGIG (reference sequence). CDR3 length: 15 residues. CDR3 bases read: TGTGCCTGGAGTGTAGGGTGGTTAGCGGGCGAGACG. Residues: CAWSVGWLAGET. The full CDR3 is CAWSVGWLAGETQYF.